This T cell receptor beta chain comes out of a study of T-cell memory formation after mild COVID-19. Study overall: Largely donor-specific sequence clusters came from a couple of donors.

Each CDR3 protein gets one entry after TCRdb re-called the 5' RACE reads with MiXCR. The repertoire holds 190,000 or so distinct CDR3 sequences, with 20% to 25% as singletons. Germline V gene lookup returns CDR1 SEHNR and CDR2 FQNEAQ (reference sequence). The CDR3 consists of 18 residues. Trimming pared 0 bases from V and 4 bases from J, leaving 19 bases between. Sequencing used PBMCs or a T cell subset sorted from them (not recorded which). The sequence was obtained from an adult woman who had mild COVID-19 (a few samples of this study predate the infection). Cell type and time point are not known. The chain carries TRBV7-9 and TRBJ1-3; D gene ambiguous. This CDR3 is CASSLAGEFRNVGNTIYF. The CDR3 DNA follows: TGTGCCAGCAGCTTAGCCGGGGAGTTCCGGAATGTCGGAAACACCATATATTTT.